This TCR beta chain was documented in a study of T-cell reconstitution after alpha-beta-depleted transplantation in children. Study outcomes and limitations: Several hundred expanded graft clones reportedly gave rise to the alpha-beta T cells present about two months after transplant. Newly generated T cells supplied most T-cell counts and diversity one year post-transplant.

CDR3 length: 13 residues. Germline CDR1 MRHNA, CDR2 SNTAGT. Trimming at V came to 7 bases and at J to 7 bases, leaving 9 bases not matched to a gene. The table lists this clonotype with a few counts. Antigen: not known. Unique molecular identifiers were incorporated during preparation of the TCRbeta library. TCRdb re-derived calls from the PCR reads in MiXCR, one entry per CDR3 protein. Found here are fewer than 500,000 distinct CDR3 sequences, about 40% of them singletons; the top ten hold approximately 25%. This clonotype originated in a girl aged 2-10 years with aplastic anemia, due to receive a stem cell transplant. The chain joins TRBV6-4 to TRBJ1-1; 7 bases map to TRBD1. Sample: PBMCs, taken before TCRalphabeta/CD19-depleted stem cell transplant. DNA of the CDR3: TGTGCCAGCACCGATCGGACAGGTTTTGAAGCTTTCTTT. Its protein is CASTDRTGFEAFF.